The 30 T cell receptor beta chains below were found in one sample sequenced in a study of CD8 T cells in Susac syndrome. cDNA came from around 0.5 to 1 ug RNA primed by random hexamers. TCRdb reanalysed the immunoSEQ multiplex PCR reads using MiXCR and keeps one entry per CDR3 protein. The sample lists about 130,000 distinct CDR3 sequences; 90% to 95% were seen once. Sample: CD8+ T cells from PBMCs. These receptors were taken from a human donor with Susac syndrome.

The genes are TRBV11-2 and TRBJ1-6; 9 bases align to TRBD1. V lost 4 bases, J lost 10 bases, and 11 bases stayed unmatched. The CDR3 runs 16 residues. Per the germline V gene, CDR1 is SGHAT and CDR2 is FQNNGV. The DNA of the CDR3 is TGTGCCAGCAGCTCCCGATCCGACGACAGGGGGTCACCCCTCCACTTT. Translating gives CASSSRSDDRGSPLHF. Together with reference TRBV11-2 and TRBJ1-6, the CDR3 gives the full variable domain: EAGVAQSPRYKIIEKRQSVAFWCNPISGHATLYWYQQILGQGPKLLIQFQNNGVVDDSQLPKDRFSAERLKGVDSTLKIQPAKLEDSAVYLCASSSRSDDRGSPLHFGNGTRLTVT.

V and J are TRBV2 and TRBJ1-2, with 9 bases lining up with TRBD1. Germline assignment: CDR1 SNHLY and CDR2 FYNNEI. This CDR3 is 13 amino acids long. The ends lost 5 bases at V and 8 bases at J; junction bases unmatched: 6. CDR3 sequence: CASSRGTGNGYTF. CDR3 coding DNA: TGTGCCAGCAGTCGCGGGACAGGGAACGGCTACACCTTC.

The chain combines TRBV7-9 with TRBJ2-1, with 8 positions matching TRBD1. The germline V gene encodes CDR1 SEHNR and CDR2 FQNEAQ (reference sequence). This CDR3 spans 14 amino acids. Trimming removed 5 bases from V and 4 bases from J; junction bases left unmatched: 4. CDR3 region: CASSLGQGYNEQFF. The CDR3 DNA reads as TGTGCCAGCAGCCTAGGACAGGGATACAATGAGCAGTTCTTC.

Here the CDR3 DNA reads TGCAGTGCTAGCGGCAACCTGGACAGGAACACTGAAGCTTTCTTT. Translation gives CSASGNLDRNTEAFF. The rearrangement links TRBV20-1 to TRBJ1-1; a weak D match, TRBD1 (6 bases). V lost 3 bases and J 1 base, leaving 15 bases between the germline ends. The germline V gene has CDR1 DFQATT and CDR2 SNEGSKA (reference sequence). This CDR3 is built from 15 residues.

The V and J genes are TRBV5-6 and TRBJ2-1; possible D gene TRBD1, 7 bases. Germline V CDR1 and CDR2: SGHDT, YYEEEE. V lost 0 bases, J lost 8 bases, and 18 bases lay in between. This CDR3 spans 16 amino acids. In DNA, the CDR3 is TGTGCCAGCAGCTTGGCCGGTGGGCAGGGGGGCGATGAGCAGTTCTTC. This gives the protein CASSLAGGQGGDEQFF.

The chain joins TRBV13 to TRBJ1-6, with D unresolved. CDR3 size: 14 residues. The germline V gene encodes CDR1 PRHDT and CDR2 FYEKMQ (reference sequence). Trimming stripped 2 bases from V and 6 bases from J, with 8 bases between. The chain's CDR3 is CASSLLISNSPLHF. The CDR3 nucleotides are TGTGCCAGCAGCTTACTGATCAGTAATTCACCCCTCCACTTT. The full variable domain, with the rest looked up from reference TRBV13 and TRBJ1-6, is AAGVIQSPRHLIKEKRETATLKCYPIPRHDTVYWYQQGPGQDPQFLISFYEKMQSDKGSIPDRFSAQQFSDYHSELNMSSLELGDSALYFCASSLLISNSPLHFGNGTRLTVT.

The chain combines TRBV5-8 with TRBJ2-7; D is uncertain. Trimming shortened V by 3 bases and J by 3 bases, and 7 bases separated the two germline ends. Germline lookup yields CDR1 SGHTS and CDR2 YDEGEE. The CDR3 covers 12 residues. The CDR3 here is CASSSEDYEQYF. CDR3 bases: TGTGCCAGCAGCTCAGAAGACTACGAGCAGTACTTC.

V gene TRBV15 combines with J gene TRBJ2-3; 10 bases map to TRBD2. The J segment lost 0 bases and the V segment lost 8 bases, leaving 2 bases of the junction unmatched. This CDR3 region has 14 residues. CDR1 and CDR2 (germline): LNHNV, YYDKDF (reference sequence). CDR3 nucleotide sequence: TGTGCCACCTCGACTAGCGGGAGCACAGATACGCAGTATTTT. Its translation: CATSTSGSTDTQYF.

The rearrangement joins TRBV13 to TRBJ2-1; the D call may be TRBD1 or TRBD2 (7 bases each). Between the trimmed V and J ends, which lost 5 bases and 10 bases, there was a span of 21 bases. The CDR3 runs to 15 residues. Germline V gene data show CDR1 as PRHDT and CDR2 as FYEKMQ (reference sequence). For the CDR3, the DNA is TGTGCCAGCAGCAGCGGGACAGCGCTCGGTGGGGAGCAGTTCTTC. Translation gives CASSSGTALGGEQFF. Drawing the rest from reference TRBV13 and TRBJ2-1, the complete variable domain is AAGVIQSPRHLIKEKRETATLKCYPIPRHDTVYWYQQGPGQDPQFLISFYEKMQSDKGSIPDRFSAQQFSDYHSELNMSSLELGDSALYFCASSSGTALGGEQFFGPGTRLTVL.

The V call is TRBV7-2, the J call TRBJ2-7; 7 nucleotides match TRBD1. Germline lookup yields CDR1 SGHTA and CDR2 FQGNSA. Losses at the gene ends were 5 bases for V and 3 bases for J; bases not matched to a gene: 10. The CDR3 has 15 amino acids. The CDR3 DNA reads TGTGCCAGCAGCATGGGTGGGGACAGTGTCTACGAGCAGTACTTC. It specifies CASSMGGDSVYEQYF. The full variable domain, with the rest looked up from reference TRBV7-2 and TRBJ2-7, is GAGVSQSPSNKVTEKGKDVELRCDPISGHTALYWYRQSLGQGLEFLIYFQGNSAPDKSGLPSDRFSAERTGGSVSTLTIQRTQQEDSAVYLCASSMGGDSVYEQYFGPGTRLTVT.

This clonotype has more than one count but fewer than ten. The CDR3 sequence: CASSPSADGQETQYF. The CDR3, as DNA: TGTGCCAGCAGCCCCAGCGCCGACGGTCAAGAGACCCAGTACTTC. The rearrangement uses TRBV7-3 and TRBJ2-5, with unresolved D. This CDR3 has 15 residues. Trimming left V 5 bases short and J 2 bases short, with 15 bases between. From germline, CDR1 is SGHTA and CDR2 FQGTGA. Based on the CDR3 plus reference TRBV7-3 and TRBJ2-5, the full variable domain is GAGVSQTPSNKVTEKGKYVELRCDPISGHTALYWYRQSLGQGPEFLIYFQGTGAADDSGLPNDRFFAVRPEGSVSTLKIQRTERGDSAVYLCASSPSADGQETQYFGPGTRLLVL.

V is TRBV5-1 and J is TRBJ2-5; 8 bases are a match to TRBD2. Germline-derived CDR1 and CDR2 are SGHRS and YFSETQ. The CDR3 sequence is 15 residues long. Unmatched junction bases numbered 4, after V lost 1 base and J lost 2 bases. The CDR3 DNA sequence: TGCGCCAGCAGCTTGCTAGCGGGCCTACAAGAGACCCAGTACTTC. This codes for CASSLLAGLQETQYF.

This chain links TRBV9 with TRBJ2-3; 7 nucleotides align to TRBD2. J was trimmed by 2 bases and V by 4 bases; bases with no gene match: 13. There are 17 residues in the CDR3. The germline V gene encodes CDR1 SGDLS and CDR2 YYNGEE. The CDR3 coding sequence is TGTGCCAGCAGCCCCTACGGGGAGGGAGGCATCACAGATACGCAGTATTTT. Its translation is CASSPYGEGGITDTQYF.

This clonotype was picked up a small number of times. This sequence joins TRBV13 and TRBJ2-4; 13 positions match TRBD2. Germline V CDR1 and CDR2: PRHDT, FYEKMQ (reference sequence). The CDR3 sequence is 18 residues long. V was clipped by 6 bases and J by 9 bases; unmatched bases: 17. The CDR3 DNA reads TGTGCCAGCAGGGCCGCTGGACTAGCGGGAGTGTTACCTGCCATTCAGTACTTC. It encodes CASRAAGLAGVLPAIQYF.

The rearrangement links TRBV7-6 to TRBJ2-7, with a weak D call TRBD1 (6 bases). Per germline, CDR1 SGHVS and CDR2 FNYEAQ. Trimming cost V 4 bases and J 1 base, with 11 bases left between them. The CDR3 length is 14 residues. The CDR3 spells CASSSVQGSYEQYF. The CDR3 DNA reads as TGTGCCAGCAGCTCAGTACAGGGATCCTACGAGCAGTACTTC. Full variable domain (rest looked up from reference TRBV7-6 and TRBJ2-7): GAGVSQSPRYKVTKRGQDVALRCDPISGHVSLYWYRQALGQGPEFLTYFNYEAQQDKSGLPNDRFSAERPEGSISTLTIQRTEQRDSAMYRCASSSVQGSYEQYFGPGTRLTVT.

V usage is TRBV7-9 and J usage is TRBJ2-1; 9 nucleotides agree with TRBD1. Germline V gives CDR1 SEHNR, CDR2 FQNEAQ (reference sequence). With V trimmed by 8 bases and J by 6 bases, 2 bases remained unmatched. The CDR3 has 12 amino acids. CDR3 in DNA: TGTGCCAGCGGGACAGGGTCCAATGAGCAGTTCTTC. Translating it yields CASGTGSNEQFF.

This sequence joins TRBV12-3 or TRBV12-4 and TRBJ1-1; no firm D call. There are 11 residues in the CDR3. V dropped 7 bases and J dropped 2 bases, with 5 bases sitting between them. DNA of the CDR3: TGTGCCAGCACCCTCAACACTGAAGCTTTCTTT. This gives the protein CASTLNTEAFF.

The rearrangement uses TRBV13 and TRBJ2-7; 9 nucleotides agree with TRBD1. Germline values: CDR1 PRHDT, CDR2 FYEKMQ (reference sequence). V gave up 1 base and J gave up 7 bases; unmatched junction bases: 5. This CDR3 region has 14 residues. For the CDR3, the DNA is TGTGCCAGCAGCTTAGAGGGACAGGGCCCGGAGCAGTACTTC. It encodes CASSLEGQGPEQYF.

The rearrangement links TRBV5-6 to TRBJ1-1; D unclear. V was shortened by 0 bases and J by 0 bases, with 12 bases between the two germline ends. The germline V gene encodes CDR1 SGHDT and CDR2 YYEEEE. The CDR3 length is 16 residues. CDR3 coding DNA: TGTGCCAGCAGCTTGGCAGGCCCTCTTATGAACACTGAAGCTTTCTTT. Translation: CASSLAGPLMNTEAFF.

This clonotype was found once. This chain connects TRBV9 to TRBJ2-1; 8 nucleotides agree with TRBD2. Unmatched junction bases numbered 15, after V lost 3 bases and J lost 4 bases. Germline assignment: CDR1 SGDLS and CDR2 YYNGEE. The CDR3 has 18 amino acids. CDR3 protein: CASSGRGDTGGPYNEQFF. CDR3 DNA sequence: TGTGCCAGCAGCGGGAGAGGGGACACGGGGGGGCCGTACAATGAGCAGTTCTTC.

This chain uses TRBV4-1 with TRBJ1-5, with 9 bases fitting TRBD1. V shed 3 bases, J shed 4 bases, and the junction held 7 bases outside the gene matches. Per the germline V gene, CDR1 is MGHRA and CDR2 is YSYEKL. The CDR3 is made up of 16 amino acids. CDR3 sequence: CASSQREDRGNQPQHF. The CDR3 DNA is TGCGCCAGCAGCCAGCGGGAGGACAGGGGTAATCAGCCCCAGCATTTT.

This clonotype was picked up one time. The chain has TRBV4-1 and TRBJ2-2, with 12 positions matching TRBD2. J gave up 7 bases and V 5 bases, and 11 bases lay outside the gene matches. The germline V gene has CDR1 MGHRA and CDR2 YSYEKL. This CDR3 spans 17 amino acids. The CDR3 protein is CASSGRLAGGLGGELFF. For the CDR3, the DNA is TGCGCCAGCAGCGGGCGCCTAGCGGGGGGGCTTGGCGGGGAGCTGTTTTTT.

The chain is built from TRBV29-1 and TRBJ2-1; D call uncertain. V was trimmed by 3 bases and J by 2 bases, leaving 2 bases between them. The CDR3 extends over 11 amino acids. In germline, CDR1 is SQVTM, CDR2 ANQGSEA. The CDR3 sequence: CSVDTYNEQFF. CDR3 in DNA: TGCAGCGTTGATACCTACAATGAGCAGTTCTTC.

The CDR3 coding sequence is TGTGCCAGCAGTTTTCGCCTAAACACAGATACGCAGTATTTT. Encoded protein: CASSFRLNTDTQYF. V is TRBV27 and J is TRBJ2-3; D unresolved. CDR3 length: 14 residues. Trimming removed 3 bases from V and 2 bases from J, with 9 bases in between. Germline CDR1 MNHEY, CDR2 SMNVEV (reference sequence).

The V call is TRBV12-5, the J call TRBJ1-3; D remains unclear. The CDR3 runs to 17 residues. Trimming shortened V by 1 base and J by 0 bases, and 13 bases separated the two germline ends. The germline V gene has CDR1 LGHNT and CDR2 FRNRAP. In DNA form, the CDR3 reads TGTGCTAGTGGTTTGGAAGTCAGGACTAACTCTGGAAACACCATATATTTT. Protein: CASGLEVRTNSGNTIYF.

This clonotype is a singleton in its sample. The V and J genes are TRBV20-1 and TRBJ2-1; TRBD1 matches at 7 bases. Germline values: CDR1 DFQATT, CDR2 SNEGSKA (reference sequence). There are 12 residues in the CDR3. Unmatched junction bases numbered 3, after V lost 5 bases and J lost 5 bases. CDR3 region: CSADQGDNEQFF. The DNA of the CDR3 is TGCAGTGCTGACCAGGGGGACAATGAGCAGTTCTTC.

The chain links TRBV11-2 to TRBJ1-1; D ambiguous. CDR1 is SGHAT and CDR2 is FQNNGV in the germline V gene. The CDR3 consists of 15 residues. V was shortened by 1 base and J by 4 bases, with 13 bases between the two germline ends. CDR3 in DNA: TGTGCCAGCAGCTTAGCCCTTAGGTCGGGCACTGAAGCTTTCTTT. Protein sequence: CASSLALRSGTEAFF.

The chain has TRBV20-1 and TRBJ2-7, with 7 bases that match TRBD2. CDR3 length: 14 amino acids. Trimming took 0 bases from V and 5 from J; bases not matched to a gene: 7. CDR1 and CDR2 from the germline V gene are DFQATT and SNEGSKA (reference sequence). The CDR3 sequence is CSARDQAGVNEQYF. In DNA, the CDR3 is TGCAGTGCTAGAGATCAGGCGGGAGTTAACGAGCAGTACTTC.

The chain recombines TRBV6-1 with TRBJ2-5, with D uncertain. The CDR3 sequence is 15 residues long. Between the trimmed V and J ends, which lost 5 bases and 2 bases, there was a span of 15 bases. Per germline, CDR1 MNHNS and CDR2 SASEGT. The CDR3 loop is CASSQSRQRQETQYF. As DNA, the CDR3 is TGTGCCAGCAGTCAGAGCCGACAAAGACAAGAGACCCAGTACTTC.

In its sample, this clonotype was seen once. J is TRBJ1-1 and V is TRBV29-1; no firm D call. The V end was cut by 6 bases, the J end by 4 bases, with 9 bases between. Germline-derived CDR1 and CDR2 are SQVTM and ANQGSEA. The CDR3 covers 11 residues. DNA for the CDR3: TGCAGCGTGGCCGAGGGCACTGAAGCTTTCTTT. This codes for CSVAEGTEAFF.